This TCR beta chain was found in a study of PD-L1 blockade in urothelial cancer (dated by TCRdb to 2015 to 2018). General notes on the study: Therapy was started in 2014 for all patients, and atezolizumab 1,200 mg was administered intravenously every 3 weeks. Patients had an ECOG performance status of 0 or 1 and had received between 0 and 3 prior chemotherapy regimens. In the same patients, pretreatment tumors underwent whole exome sequencing and RNA sequencing in addition to TCR sequencing. Twenty-nine patients had pretreatment blood TCR-seq, some 25 had at least one posttreatment blood collection, and some 25 had tumor TCR-seq. Some ten patients reached durable clinical benefit, while some 21 patients did not. The study, an exploratory multi-omic analysis, examined somatic, immune and clinical correlates of response to PD-L1 blockade with atezolizumab in urothelial cancer. Blood samples were analyzed at two time points: 3 weeks after treatment start (second dose) and 6 weeks after treatment start. About 90% of the 29 patients were identified as males with urothelial cancer of bladder origin, and a prior smoking history was reported by 18 of 29 patients. Pretreatment tumor samples and matched peripheral blood, collected serially before and after atezolizumab treatment, underwent TCR sequencing. Blood samples gave median yields of roughly 150,000 T cells and 82,636 unique TCRs, along with a median clonality of 0.080. Durable clinical benefit meant progression-free survival longer than 6 months, and TCR features were also tested against progression-free and overall survival.

Each PCR received spiked-in synthetic TCR analog templates so that absolute template abundance could be estimated from read counts. The immunoSEQ assay was used to amplify TCRbeta CDR3 regions from genomic DNA with bias-controlled V and J gene primers. Rearranged TCRbeta segments were sequenced at approximately 20X coverage. In the original analysis: Clustering was used to correct sequencing errors, and CDR3s were annotated against IMGT so that V, D and J genes could be assigned. Downstream analyses used only productive TCRbeta rearrangements and left out out-of-frame or stop-codon sequences. Clonality was calculated as one minus the Shannon entropy normalized by the log of the number of unique productive sequences. Clones differing between time points or between blood and tumor were identified using Fisher's exact test with Benjamini-Hochberg correction, with an adjusted p below 0.01 applied as the threshold. TCRdb limited this immuneACCESS table to in-frame rearrangements with V and J called. A share of clones is missing; checked studies link under half to unresolved V genes, and the rest is unexplained. D and trimming were read from the DNA, whereas the V and J calls and clone size are those reported in that table. This sample holds about 49,000 clones; about four fifths were observed only once. Of the sample, 10% falls within the top ten clones.

The CDR3 goes from the cysteine to the phenylalanine over 16 residues. Only CDR3 DNA remains: 48 bases, in frame from the first base. Looking up the germline V gene yields CDR1 ENHRY and CDR2 SYGVKD. Trimming removed 4 bases from V and 4 bases from J; the gene matches leave 10 bases unexplained. The time point label here, explained by the study, means: pretreatment peripheral blood. The cohort comprised around 31 patients with locally advanced or metastatic urothelial carcinoma treated at Memorial Sloan Kettering on a trial protocol. Peripheral blood mononuclear cells were collected from each patient pretreatment and during treatment, giving between 1 and 8 total time points per patient. The Qiagen DNeasy Blood extraction kit was used to purify genomic DNA from total PBMCs and tumor samples. PBMCs were collected pretreatment and during treatment, and were isolated and stored as previously described.

On the study overall, not on this receptor specifically: Because of the small sample size (n ≈ 29) and the many exploratory analyses performed, the results are intended to be regarded as hypothesis-generating. A pretreatment peripheral blood TCR clonality below the median was linked to improved progression-free and overall survival. Among patients with durable benefit, tumor-associated TCR clones showed greater expansion in peripheral blood 3 weeks after treatment started (n = 22, p = 0.022).

Of note for this clone: This clone's antigen is unknown. Within one base of it there is no much larger clone, and no base qualities were kept.

The receptor was isolated from a man between 65 and 85 years old with urothelial cancer. The sample consisted of PBMCs, taken around atezolizumab (anti-PD-L1) treatment. The rearranged chain carries TRBV10-3 and TRBJ2-3; TRBD1 matches 8 bases in the middle. The CDR3 sequence is CAISGSAGGMSDTQYF. The sequence in DNA is TGTGCCATCAGTGGGAGTGCAGGGGGCATGTCAGATACGCAGTATTTT.